This entry features one TCR beta chain sequence. Its antigen is currently unknown. The sample originates from a study of beta chain features in type 1 diabetes. Study results and caveats: Shorter TCRB CDR3s, moderately but significantly so, marked every one of the four CD4+ subsets in Type 1 diabetes patients. More deletions and fewer insertions at VDJ junctions were seen in type 1 diabetes patients. Cells that show high TCR expression could be over-represented by cDNA sequencing.

Every isolated RNA sample was fully reverse transcribed, so sequencing captured expressed TCRB transcripts. The assay was immunoSEQ multiplex PCR, and TCRdb's table has in-frame clones only and misses some. The sample holds hundreds of thousands of clones, roughly an eighth seen once. This CDR3 spans 13 amino acids. V was pared by 2 bases and J by 8 bases, with 4 bases of the junction left unmatched. Per the germline V gene, CDR1 is MNHEY and CDR2 is SVGAGI. The origin of this receptor is a man aged 25 to 45 with type 1 diabetes. The sequenced material came from naive CD4+ T cells from blood. The V call is TRBV6-5, the J call TRBJ1-2, with 8 nucleotides matching TRBD1. The CDR3: CASSYGRGRGYTF. The CDR3 DNA follows: TGTGCCAGCAGTTACGGCAGGGGGCGAGGCTACACCTTC.